This TCR beta chain was captured by sequencing in a study of cytomegalovirus exposure and HLA in healthy donors. Germline CDR1 and CDR2: SGHTS and YDEGEE. Trimming at V came to 2 bases and at J to 0 bases, leaving 5 bases not matched to a gene. This CDR3 contains 16 residues. Both 60 Vbeta primers and 13 Jbeta primers went into the PCR. In the study's own analysis: There were around 80 million unique TCR beta chains by a later count, and about 12 million of them were shared. Data came from immunoSEQ multiplex PCR; TCRdb stores just in-frame clones and leaves some out. That table furnishes V, J and clone size, whereas the DNA furnished D and trimming. Here the sample spans roughly 150,000 clones, approximately 70% being singletons.

The receptor was derived from a woman aged 18-29 years in good health and CMV-seronegative. What was sequenced was PBMCs. This sequence joins TRBV5-8 and TRBJ1-3; 7 bases are shared with TRBD1. The CDR3 DNA is TGTGCCAGCAGCTTCACAGGGGAGAGCTCTGGAAACACCATATATTTT. It encodes CASSFTGESSGNTIYF.